This T cell receptor beta chain was identified during a study of cytomegalovirus exposure and HLA in healthy donors. Study-wide results and limits: In a later analysis, TCR beta V- and J-gene trimming showed a link to a missense DCLRE1C variant. Earlier analysis yielded a pattern in which most TCR beta V segments were productive about 90% or about 30% of the time.

This PCR relied on a set of 60 Vbeta primers and 13 Jbeta primers. The data were produced by immunoSEQ multiplex PCR, yet TCRdb's version contains in-frame clones alone and is incomplete. In the table there are under 150,000 clones, 80% to 85% of which are singletons. CDR1 and CDR2 from the germline V gene are SGHTA and FQGNSA. V lost 5 bases, J lost 10 bases, and 9 bases lay in between. There are 12 residues in the CDR3. Only a few counts were recorded for this clone. The antigen remains unidentified. Healthy bone marrow donors formed the donor group. The rearrangement joins TRBV7-2 to TRBJ1-6; no clear D. The sequenced sample was PBMCs. This receptor was identified in a woman between 50 and 59 years old in good health and CMV-seropositive. CDR3 coding DNA: TGTGCCAGCAGCGAACAGCTGTCACCCCTCCACTTT. It translates to CASSEQLSPLHF.